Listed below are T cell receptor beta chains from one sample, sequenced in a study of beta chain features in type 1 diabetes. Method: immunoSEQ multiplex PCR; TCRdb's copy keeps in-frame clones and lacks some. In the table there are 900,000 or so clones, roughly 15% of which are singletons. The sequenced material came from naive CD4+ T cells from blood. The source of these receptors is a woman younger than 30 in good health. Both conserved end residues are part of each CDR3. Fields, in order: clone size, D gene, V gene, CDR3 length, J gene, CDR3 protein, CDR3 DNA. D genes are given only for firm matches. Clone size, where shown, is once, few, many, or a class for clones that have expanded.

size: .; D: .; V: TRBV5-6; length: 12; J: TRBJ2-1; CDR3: CASSLRENEQFF; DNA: TGTGCCAGCAGCTTGAGGGAAAATGAGCAGTTCTTC
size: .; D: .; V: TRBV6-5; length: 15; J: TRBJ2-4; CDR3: CASSYRFPEGNIQYF; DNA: TGTGCCAGCAGTTACCGATTTCCTGAGGGAAACATTCAGTACTTC
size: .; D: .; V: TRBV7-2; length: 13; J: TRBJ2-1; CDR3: CASSHSAGNEQFF; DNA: TGTGCCAGCAGCCATAGCGCAGGCAATGAGCAGTTCTTC
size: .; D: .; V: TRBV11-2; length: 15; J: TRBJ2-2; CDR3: CASKTGSRSTGELFF; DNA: TGTGCCAGCAAAACAGGGTCCCGCAGTACCGGGGAGCTGTTTTTT
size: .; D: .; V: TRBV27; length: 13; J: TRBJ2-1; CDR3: CASLGLTKNEQFF; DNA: TGTGCCAGTCTGGGACTGACAAAGAATGAGCAGTTCTTC
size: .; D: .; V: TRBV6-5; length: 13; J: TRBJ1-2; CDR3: CASSYSRALGYTF; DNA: TGTGCCAGCAGTTACTCGAGGGCGTTGGGCTACACCTTC
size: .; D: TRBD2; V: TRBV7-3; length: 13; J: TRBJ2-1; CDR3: CASSTGLRAEQFF; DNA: TGTGCCAGCAGCACGGGACTACGAGCAGAGCAGTTCTTC
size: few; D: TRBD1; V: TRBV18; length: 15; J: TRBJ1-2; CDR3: CASSPEPRGAYGYTF; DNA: TGTGCCAGCTCACCTGAGCCCAGGGGGGCCTATGGCTACACCTTC
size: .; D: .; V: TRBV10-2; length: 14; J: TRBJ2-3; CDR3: CAISTALYTDTQYF; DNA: TGCGCCATCAGCACAGCACTATACACAGATACGCAGTATTTT
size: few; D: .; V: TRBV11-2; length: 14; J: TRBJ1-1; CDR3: CASSGRVSNTEAFF; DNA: TGTGCCAGCAGCGGAAGGGTTTCGAACACTGAAGCTTTCTTT
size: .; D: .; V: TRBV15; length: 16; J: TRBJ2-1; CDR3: CATSRDYSGTYNEQFF; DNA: TGTGCCACCAGCAGAGACTATAGCGGAACCTACAATGAGCAGTTCTTC